This T cell receptor (beta chain) was identified during a study of beta chain features in type 1 diabetes. The CDR3 is 12 amino acids. Germline V gene lookup returns CDR1 KGHSH and CDR2 LQKENI. Trimming took off 3 bases at V and 9 bases at J, with 9 bases between the two ends. The entirety of the isolated RNA underwent reverse transcription, so expressed TCRB transcripts were sequenced. Assay used: immunoSEQ multiplex PCR; TCRdb lists only in-frame clones, some missing. This table has fewer than 550,000 clones, roughly 11% appearing once. Study-level results: Naive, central memory and Treg TCRB repertoires appeared more alike in patients than in healthy donors.

This clone came up a few times. The antigen is not known. The sample contains more than one DNA sequence encoding this CDR3. The source material was naive CD4+ T cells from blood. The rearrangement links TRBV18 to TRBJ2-1, with D unclear. The sequence was collected from a woman aged 18-35 years in good health. CDR3 protein: CASSPRLGEQFF. In DNA, the CDR3 is TGTGCCAGCTCACCCAGGCTGGGTGAGCAGTTCTTC.